What follows are 16 T cell receptor beta chains derived from one specimen sequenced in a study of tumor-infiltrating lymphocytes in localized non-small cell lung cancer. The protocol was immunoSEQ multiplex PCR, while the TCRdb copy is restricted to in-frame clones and leaves out a portion. The sample yields about 29,000 clones, 80% to 90% seen once. Sequenced material: lung tumor tissue. The receptors come from a human donor with non-small cell lung cancer.

V usage is TRBV7-6 and J usage is TRBJ1-2; 8 positions agree with TRBD1. The junction had 3 bases not matched to a gene; V was cut back by 1 base and J by 5 bases. CDR1 and CDR2 (germline): SGHVS, FNYEAQ. CDR3 length: 14 residues. CDR3 nucleotides: TGTGCCAGCAGCTTAGACAGGGGGTCGTATGGCTACACCTTC. It yields the protein CASSLDRGSYGYTF.

This clone was recorded only once. This chain uses TRBV28 with TRBJ1-2; TRBD1 matches 7 bases. Germline CDR1 is MDHEN and CDR2 is SYDVKM. The junction had 8 bases not matched to a gene; V was cut back by 5 bases and J by 2 bases. CDR3 length: 15 residues. The CDR3 is CASSPPGQNNYGYTF. CDR3 nucleotides: TGTGCCAGCAGTCCCCCGGGACAGAACAACTATGGCTACACCTTC.

The genes are TRBV7-2 and TRBJ1-3; TRBD1 matches 9 bases. V lost 6 bases to trimming and J lost 3 bases; unmatched junction nucleotides: 9. The V gene's germline CDR1 is SGHTA and CDR2 FQGNSA. The CDR3 extends over 16 amino acids. The CDR3 protein is CASSPRQGEGGNTIYF. The CDR3 nucleotides are TGTGCCAGCAGTCCTAGACAGGGGGAAGGTGGAAACACCATATATTTT.

V usage is TRBV27 and J usage is TRBJ2-7; weak D call: TRBD2 (6 bases). The ends were cut back, 4 bases at V and 7 bases at J, with 14 bases in the middle. The CDR3 consists of 13 residues. Germline loops: CDR1 MNHEY, CDR2 SMNVEV (reference sequence). The CDR3 DNA follows: TGTGCCAGCAGTTACGAACCCGGAGGGGAGCAGTACTTC. This translates into CASSYEPGGEQYF.

The chain has TRBV10-3 and TRBJ1-5, with a possible D match to TRBD1 (5 bases). CDR3 length equals 14 residues. Germline V lookup: CDR1 ENHRY, CDR2 SYGVKD. V was shortened by 2 bases and J by 2 bases, with 7 bases between the two germline ends. CDR3 region: CAISEGARNQPQHF. CDR3 in DNA: TGTGCCATCAGTGAGGGGGCGCGCAATCAGCCCCAGCATTTT.

This sequence joins TRBV6-6 and TRBJ1-2; no firm D call. Per germline, CDR1 MNHNY and CDR2 SVGAGI (reference sequence). The CDR3 has 15 residues. V lost 6 bases to trimming and J lost 0 bases, with 14 bases between them. CDR3 in DNA: TGTGCCAGCAGGGACGGCCCCAGCGCTAACTATGGCTACACCTTC. Protein sequence: CASRDGPSANYGYTF.

The chain carries TRBV4-3 and TRBJ2-3; D is possibly TRBD1 or TRBD2 (6 bases each). Trimming took off 2 bases at V and 0 bases at J, with 9 bases between the two ends. Germline loops: CDR1 LGHNA, CDR2 YSLEER. The CDR3 contains 15 residues. In DNA form, the CDR3 reads TGCGCCAGCAGCCAACAGGGGACTAGCACAGATACGCAGTATTTT. This encodes CASSQQGTSTDTQYF.

This chain uses TRBV7-9 with TRBJ1-4, with 9 bases identical to TRBD1. Per germline, CDR1 SEHNR and CDR2 FQNEAQ (reference sequence). The CDR3 length is 15 residues. Germline trimming cut 1 base from V and 7 bases from J; bases unmatched to any gene: 4. The CDR3 DNA reads TGTGCCAGCAGCTTAGATGGGACAGGGAGTGAAAAACTGTTTTTT. Amino acids: CASSLDGTGSEKLFF.

V is TRBV29-1 and J is TRBJ1-2; 9 bases agree with TRBD1. V gave up 4 bases and J gave up 2 bases; unmatched junction bases: 2. The V gene's germline CDR1 is SQVTM and CDR2 ANQGSEA. The CDR3 length is 13 residues. CDR3 sequence reads: CSVGGTGNYGYTF. The DNA of the CDR3 is TGCAGCGTTGGGGGGACAGGGAACTATGGCTACACCTTC.

This clone showed up just once. J is TRBJ2-2 and V is TRBV6-1; the D gene is possibly TRBD1 (5 bases). Trimming removed 6 bases from V and 5 bases from J, with 16 bases in between. The CDR3 has 15 amino acids. Per the germline V gene, CDR1 is MNHNS and CDR2 is SASEGT. CDR3: CASRLQGVGTGELFF. The CDR3 DNA follows: TGTGCCAGCAGGTTGCAGGGCGTTGGAACCGGGGAGCTGTTTTTT.

V usage is TRBV7-8 and J usage is TRBJ2-7; a possible D gene is TRBD2 (6 bases). This CDR3 region has 15 residues. Trimming cost V 1 base and J 2 bases, with 12 bases left between them. Germline CDR1 is SGHVS and CDR2 is FQNEAQ. The DNA for the CDR3 is TGTGCCAGCAGCTTAGAACGTCTAGCGCCCTACGAGCAGTACTTC. Its protein product is CASSLERLAPYEQYF.

The chain combines TRBV21-1 with TRBJ1-1. TRBV21-1 is a pseudogene. This CDR3 is 14 amino acids long. The CDR3 nucleotides are TGTGCCAGCAGCGGCCGGGTCTTGAACACTGAAGCTTTCTTT. It specifies CASSGRVLNTEAFF.

J is TRBJ2-7 and V is TRBV6-5; 11 bases line up with TRBD1. Germline loops: CDR1 MNHEY, CDR2 SVGAGI. Trimming at V came to 6 bases and at J to 13 bases, leaving 11 bases not matched to a gene. This CDR3 is built from 13 residues. CDR3 coding DNA: TGTGCCAGCAGACCCTCGGACAGGGGGCGAAGTTACTTC. Its protein is CASRPSDRGRSYF.

The chain has TRBV9 and TRBJ2-1, with D hard to call. With 4 bases removed from V and 2 bases from J, the gap between germline ends came to 10 bases. CDR1 and CDR2 (germline): SGDLS, YYNGEE. This CDR3 is 14 amino acids long. CDR3 residues: CASSTRTTYNEQFF. CDR3 DNA: TGTGCCAGCAGCACCAGGACCACCTACAATGAGCAGTTCTTC. The full variable domain, completed using reference TRBV9 and TRBJ2-1, is DSGVTQTPKHLITATGQRVTLRCSPRSGDLSVYWYQQSLDQGLQFLIQYYNGEERAKGNILERFSAQQFPDLHSELNLSSLELGDSALYFCASSTRTTYNEQFFGPGTRLTVL.

The chain recombines TRBV18 with TRBJ2-7; 9 bases are shared with TRBD1. The CDR3 loop spans 16 amino acids. Per germline, CDR1 KGHSH and CDR2 LQKENI. V dropped 2 bases and J dropped 2; count of bases not matched to a gene: 7. The CDR3 bases are TGTGCCAGCTCACCAGTCTTTGACAGGGGGGCCTACGAGCAGTACTTC. It is translated as CASSPVFDRGAYEQYF.

This rearrangement joins TRBV5-1 to TRBJ2-2, with D perhaps matching TRBD1 or TRBD2 (5 bases each). The CDR3 runs 19 residues. V lost 4 bases and J lost 0, with 22 bases in between. CDR1 SGHRS and CDR2 YFSETQ come from the germline V gene. The CDR3 protein is CASSPVGVRRGANTGELFF. For the CDR3, the DNA is TGCGCCAGCAGCCCCGTGGGGGTACGCCGTGGCGCGAACACCGGGGAGCTGTTTTTT.